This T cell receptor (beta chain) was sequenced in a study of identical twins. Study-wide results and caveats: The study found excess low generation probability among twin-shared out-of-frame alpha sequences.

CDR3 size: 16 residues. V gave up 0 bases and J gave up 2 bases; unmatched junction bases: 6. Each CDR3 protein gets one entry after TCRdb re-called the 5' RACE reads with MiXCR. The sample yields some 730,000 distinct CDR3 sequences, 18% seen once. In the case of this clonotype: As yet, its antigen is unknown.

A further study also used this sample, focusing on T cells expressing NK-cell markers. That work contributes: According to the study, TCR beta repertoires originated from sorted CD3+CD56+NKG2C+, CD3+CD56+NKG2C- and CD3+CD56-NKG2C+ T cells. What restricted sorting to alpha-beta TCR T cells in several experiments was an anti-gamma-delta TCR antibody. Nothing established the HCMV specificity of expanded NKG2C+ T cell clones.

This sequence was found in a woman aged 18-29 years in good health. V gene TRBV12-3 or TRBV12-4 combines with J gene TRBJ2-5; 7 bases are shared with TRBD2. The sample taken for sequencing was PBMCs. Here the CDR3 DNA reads TGTGCCAGCAGTTTAGCGCTACTAGCGAGGCAAGAGACCCAGTACTTC. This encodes CASSLALLARQETQYF.